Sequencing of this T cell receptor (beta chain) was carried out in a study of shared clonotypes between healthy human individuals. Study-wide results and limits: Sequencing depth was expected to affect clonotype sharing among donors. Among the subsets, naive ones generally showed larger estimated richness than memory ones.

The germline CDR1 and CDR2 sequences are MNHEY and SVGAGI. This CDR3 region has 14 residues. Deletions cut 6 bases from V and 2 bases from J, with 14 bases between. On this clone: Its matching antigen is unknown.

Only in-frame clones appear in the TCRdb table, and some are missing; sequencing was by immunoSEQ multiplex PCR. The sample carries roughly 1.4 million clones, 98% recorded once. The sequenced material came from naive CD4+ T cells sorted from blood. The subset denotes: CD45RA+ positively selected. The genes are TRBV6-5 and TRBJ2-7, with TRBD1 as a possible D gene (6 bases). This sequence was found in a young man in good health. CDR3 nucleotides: TGTGCCAGCAGAGAATTAGGGGGTACCTACGAGCAGTACTTC. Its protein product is CASRELGGTYEQYF.